This record looks at one T cell receptor beta chain sequence and its context. The antigen is not known. The sample originates from a study of siplizumab effects on memory and regulatory T cells. Measured with immunoSEQ multiplex PCR; TCRdb has only the in-frame clones, and not every one. This sample carries about 100,000 clones, about 90% of them seen once, and the ten largest clones take roughly 2.7%. Study results and caveats: In siplizumab conditions, mappable alloreactive CD4+ clones averaged about 71% Treg-derived, against 25% to 30% in controls. The majority of clones, roughly 75-95% of proliferating CD4+ or CD8+ clones, lacked an assignable naive or memory phenotype. The authors did not confirm suppressive function in proliferating Tregs from siplizumab cultures.

This CDR3 comprises 13 residues. Germline V CDR1 and CDR2: PRHDT, FYEKMQ (reference sequence). V was shortened by 8 bases and J by 0 bases, with 10 bases between the two germline ends. V and J are TRBV13 and TRBJ1-1; no firm D call. Sequenced sample: CD4+ T cells sorted from blood. The clonotype was recovered from a human donor in good health. Some clones in this sample may be carry-over from other donors' samples. CDR3 sequence: CASARTLNTEAFF. Here the CDR3 DNA reads TGTGCCAGCGCCAGGACGTTGAACACTGAAGCTTTCTTT.